The entry below gives a single TCR beta chain sequence along with its context. Germline V gene data show CDR1 as SEHNR and CDR2 as FQNEAQ (reference sequence). The trim removed 3 bases at V and 6 bases at J, leaving 3 bases unmatched. The CDR3 length is 14 residues. This sample was taken from a study of blood T cell repertoires in COVID-19. Background on the study: PBMCs, B-cell-depleted T cells, or T cells were the source of the cDNA or gDNA that made up the material.

Original analysis: Estimates of nucleated cell counts were drawn from the amplification of reference gene primers. Sequencing was performed with immunoSEQ multiplex PCR; in TCRdb, only in-frame clones are kept and a portion is missing. Clonal size and the V and J genes are those of that table, whereas D and trimming came from the DNA. The sample has roughly 32,000 clones; roughly 84% are singletons. The sample was peripheral blood. The rearrangement uses TRBV7-9 and TRBJ2-2; 8 bases align to TRBD1. The sequence was collected from a man aged 55 to 70 with active COVID-19. CDR3 residues: CASSFQGAAGELFF. The DNA of the CDR3 is TGTGCCAGCAGCTTTCAGGGGGCCGCCGGGGAGCTGTTTTTT.